This T cell receptor beta chain was documented in a study of PD-1 blockade in mismatch repair-deficient tumors. Study information: All were previously treated, progressing patients with around eleven mismatch repair-deficient cancer types. Whole-study results and caveats: Tumor-resident clones, often undetectable pretreatment in blood, expanded then contracted after pembrolizumab.

Data came from immunoSEQ multiplex PCR; TCRdb stores just in-frame clones and leaves some out. The sample lists about 40,000 clones; roughly 80% were seen once. The CDR3 has 15 amino acids. Trimming took off 0 bases at V and 4 bases at J, with 12 bases between the two ends. The V gene's germline CDR1 is ENHRY and CDR2 SYGVKD. In the case of this clone: Its antigen is currently unknown.

Every patient had mismatch repair deficiency by PCR or immunohistochemistry. The source is an adult with mismatch repair-deficient cancer. V gene TRBV10-3 combines with J gene TRBJ2-5; no clear D. This specimen consisted of peripheral blood, obtained 4 weeks after starting pembrolizumab. The CDR3 reads CAISESEATLETQYF. As DNA, the CDR3 is TGTGCCATCAGTGAGTCTGAAGCCACACTAGAGACCCAGTACTTC.